This T cell receptor beta chain comes out of a study of OX40 agonist ivuxolimab in advanced cancers. Study context: Patients were dosed intravenously with ivuxolimab at 0.01 to 10 mg/kg every 2 weeks. Findings and limits, study-wide: In a subset of nonresponders, normalized T-cell clonal expansion was also low. Still undetermined is the antigen specificity of the expanded peripheral T cells.

The method was immunoSEQ multiplex PCR; TCRdb's version includes in-frame clones alone and lacks a portion of them. This table has tens of thousands of clones, 75% to 90% appearing once. In this sample, this clone is medium-sized. Its antigen is undetermined. This CDR3 region has 16 residues. Germline lookup yields CDR1 SGHTA and CDR2 FQGNSA. Between the trimmed V and J ends, which lost 1 base and 0 bases, there was a span of 7 bases. The receptor was derived from an adult with an advanced solid tumor such as melanoma, head and neck, liver or kidney cancer. The specimen comprised CD4+ or CD8+ T cells sorted from blood, sampled in a trial of the OX40 agonist ivuxolimab. V gene TRBV7-2 combines with J gene TRBJ2-6; D remains unclear. The CDR3 protein is CASSLGVGSGANVLTF. The CDR3 bases are TGTGCCAGCAGCTTAGGGGTTGGCTCTGGGGCCAACGTCCTGACTTTC. Supplemented by reference TRBV7-2 and TRBJ2-6, the full variable domain reads GAGVSQSPSNKVTEKGKDVELRCDPISGHTALYWYRQSLGQGLEFLIYFQGNSAPDKSGLPSDRFSAERTGGSVSTLTIQRTQQEDSAVYLCASSLGVGSGANVLTFGAGSRLTVL.